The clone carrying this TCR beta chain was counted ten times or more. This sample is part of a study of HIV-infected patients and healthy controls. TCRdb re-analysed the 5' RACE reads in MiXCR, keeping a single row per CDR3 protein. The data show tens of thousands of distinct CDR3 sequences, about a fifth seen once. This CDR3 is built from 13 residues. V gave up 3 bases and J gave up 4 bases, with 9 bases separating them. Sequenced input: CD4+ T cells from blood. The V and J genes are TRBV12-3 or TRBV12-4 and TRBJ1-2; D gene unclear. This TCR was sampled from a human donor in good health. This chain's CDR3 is CASSLGGIYGYTF. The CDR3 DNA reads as TGTGCCAGCAGTTTGGGCGGGATCTATGGCTACACCTTC.